The source of this TCR beta chain is a study of Ad26.COV2.S vaccination and SARS-CoV-2 variants. Background on the study: Into the muscle, Ad26.COV2.S was dosed once or twice, 56 days apart. General study results and limits: The analyses of TCR breadth and depth may have understated the size of total T cell responses.

The sample's treatment: some 20 received Ad26.COV2.S at low or high dose, single or two shots; roughly 5 received placebo; per-sample allocation not given. Samples analyzed were those drawn on day 63 after the first vaccine or placebo injection. V was clipped by 5 bases and J by 8 bases; unmatched bases: 2. Looked up from germline, CDR1 is MNHNY and CDR2 is SVGAGI (reference sequence). CDR3 length: 11 residues. Profiling relied on immunoSEQ multiplex PCR, and the TCRdb table lists in-frame clones only, not all of them. The table lists some 400,000 clones, roughly 90% of them singletons. Notes on this clone: Its antigen is as yet unknown. A read error is possible here, since a much larger clone lies one base away.

The sequencing used peripheral blood, collected in a trial of Ad26.COV2.S vaccine versus placebo. This sequence originates from a person between 18 and 65 years old who received the Ad26.COV2.S COVID-19 vaccine or a placebo. This chain uses TRBV6-6 with TRBJ1-1; 7 nucleotides line up with TRBD1. CDR3: CASSRDSEAFF. As DNA, the CDR3 is TGTGCCAGCAGTAGGGACAGCGAAGCTTTCTTT.